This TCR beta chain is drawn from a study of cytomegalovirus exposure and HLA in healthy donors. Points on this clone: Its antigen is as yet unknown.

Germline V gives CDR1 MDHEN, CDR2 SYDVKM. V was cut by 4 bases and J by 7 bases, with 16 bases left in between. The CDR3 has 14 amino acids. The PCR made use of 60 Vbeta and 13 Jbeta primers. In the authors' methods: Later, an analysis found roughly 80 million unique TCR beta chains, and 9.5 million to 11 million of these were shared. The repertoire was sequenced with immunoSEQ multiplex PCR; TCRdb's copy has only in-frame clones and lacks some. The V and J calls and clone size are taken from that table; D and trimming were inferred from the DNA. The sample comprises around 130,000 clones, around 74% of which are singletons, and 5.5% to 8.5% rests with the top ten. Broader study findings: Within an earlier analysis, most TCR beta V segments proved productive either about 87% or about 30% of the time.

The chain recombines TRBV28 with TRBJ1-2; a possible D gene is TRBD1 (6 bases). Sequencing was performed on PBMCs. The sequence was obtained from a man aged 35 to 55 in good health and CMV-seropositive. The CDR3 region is CASSSAWQGSGYTF. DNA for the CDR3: TGTGCCAGCAGTTCCGCTTGGCAGGGGTCTGGCTACACCTTC.